This TCR beta chain derives from a study of T cell responses to AZD1222 COVID-19 vaccine. Study-level background: Analysis merged second doses at about 4 or about 12 weeks. Overall study results and limits: Donors were mostly white British, more females; clonal diversity possibly underestimated. Seropositive AZD1222 recipients at baseline numbered only 6 or 7. Repertoires were obtained only post-peak T cell response.

V was clipped by 4 bases and J by 5 bases; unmatched bases: 13. Germline-derived CDR1 and CDR2 are SGHVS and FNYEAQ. The CDR3 length is 18 residues. The protocol was immunoSEQ multiplex PCR, while the TCRdb copy is restricted to in-frame clones and leaves out a portion. The sample lists more than 95,000 clones; 80% to 90% were seen once. In the case of this clone: Its antigen is unknown.

The receptor was isolated from an adult in good health. This specimen consisted of peripheral blood, obtained on day 0 of AZD1222 vaccination. V usage is TRBV7-6 and J usage is TRBJ2-5, with 13 bases identical to TRBD2. The CDR3, as DNA: TGTGCCAGCAGCTCCCCGGCCCCACTAGCGGGGGGGCAGGAGACCCAGTACTTC. It specifies CASSSPAPLAGGQETQYF.